This T cell receptor beta chain originates from a study of T-cell memory formation after mild COVID-19. Turning to the study itself: Clusters were largely donor specific.

5'RACE, which relied on constant-segment primers, yielded TCR alpha and TCR beta cDNA libraries carrying sample barcodes and UMIs. TCRdb independently ran MiXCR on the 5' RACE reads; one entry per CDR3 protein. Of about 170,000 distinct CDR3 sequences listed, approximately 13% are singletons. Study-wide points: Researchers report contracting CD4+ clones mostly in CM and EM, with CD8+ clones in EMRA.

In germline, CDR1 is LGHNA, CDR2 YSLEER. Trimming stripped 4 bases from V and 0 bases from J, with 18 bases between. The CDR3 spans 17 residues. Worth noting for this clonotype: Its antigen is unknown.

The source is a man younger than 30 who had mild COVID-19 (a few samples of this study predate the infection). Cell type and time point are not known. V usage is TRBV4-3 and J usage is TRBJ1-2; TRBD1 might be the D (5 bases). The sample was PBMCs or a T cell subset sorted from them (not recorded which). The CDR3 DNA is TGCGCCAGCAGCCCCTACCCGGCGGGGGAGGCTAACTATGGCTACACCTTC. Amino acid sequence: CASSPYPAGEANYGYTF.